The 27 T cell receptor beta chains in this list originate from one sample, sequenced in a study of blood T cell repertoires in COVID-19. Method: immunoSEQ multiplex PCR; TCRdb's copy keeps in-frame clones and lacks some. The profile covers over 200,000 clones, with more than 75% appearing a single time and about 6% taken by the ten largest. The specimen sequenced was peripheral blood. The receptors originated from an older man with acute or convalescent COVID-19.

The chain employs TRBV6-1 and TRBJ2-7; D may be TRBD1 (7 bases). CDR3 length: 12 amino acids. The V gene lost 3 bases and the J gene lost 9 bases, with 12 bases spanning the gap. The V gene's germline CDR1 is MNHNS and CDR2 SASEGT. This chain's CDR3 is CASSDPGGGQYV. CDR3 nucleotide sequence: TGTGCCAGCAGTGACCCAGGGGGAGGGCAGTACGTC.

This CDR3 reads CASSLSGGNSPLHF. The CDR3 DNA follows: TGTGCCAGCAGCTTGTCAGGGGGGAATTCACCCCTCCACTTT. The chain recombines TRBV7-2 with TRBJ1-6; 7 bases fit TRBD1. The V and J ends lost 3 bases and 7 bases, in that order; junction bases with no gene match: 3. The length of the CDR3 is 14 residues. CDR1 SGHTA and CDR2 FQGNSA come from the germline V gene.

This chain connects TRBV19 to TRBJ2-1; possibly TRBD1 for D (5 bases). The length of the CDR3 is 15 residues. Trimming pared 1 base from V and 7 bases from J, leaving 14 bases between. Germline V gives CDR1 LNHDA, CDR2 SQIVND (reference sequence). DNA for the CDR3: TGTGCCAGTAGTATAGGGGGCGGCATAGGGAATGAGCAGTTCTTC. Residues: CASSIGGGIGNEQFF.

The chain is built from TRBV18 and TRBJ2-3, with 10 bases lining up with TRBD1. CDR3 size: 12 residues. J gave up 11 bases and V 3 bases, and 2 bases lay outside the gene matches. From germline, CDR1 is KGHSH and CDR2 LQKENI. The CDR3 here is CASSPGTGEQYF. The CDR3 DNA sequence: TGTGCCAGCTCACCTGGGACAGGGGAGCAGTATTTT.

This chain uses TRBV19 with TRBJ2-3; 9 bases map to TRBD1. The CDR3 runs to 15 residues. V was pared by 7 bases and J by 3 bases, with 8 bases of the junction left unmatched. Germline CDR1 reads LNHDA; CDR2 reads SQIVND (reference sequence). As DNA, the CDR3 is TGTGCCAGTACCCACAGGGGGCTAGGGACAGATACGCAGTATTTT. Protein product: CASTHRGLGTDTQYF.

A word on this clone: One end of the junction varies from germline; a read error may be responsible. The chain carries TRBV7-2 and TRBJ1-2, with TRBD1 matching 10 bases. Germline V gene lookup returns CDR1 SGHTA and CDR2 FQGNSA. The CDR3 runs 13 residues. The CDR3 spells CVSTGQGTYGYTF. CDR3 nucleotide sequence: TGTGTCAGCACGGGACAGGGGACCTATGGCTACACCTTC.

The chain uses TRBV27 and TRBJ2-7; TRBD1 is a possible D gene (6 bases). CDR3 length equals 14 residues. CDR1 and CDR2 from the germline V gene are MNHEY and SMNVEV (reference sequence). V was shortened by 5 bases and J by 2 bases, with 13 bases between the two germline ends. The CDR3 here is CASSPQQGPYEQYF. The CDR3 DNA sequence: TGTGCCAGCAGTCCCCAACAGGGTCCCTACGAGCAGTACTTC.

This clone came up once. The rearrangement joins TRBV7-9 to TRBJ1-2; 10 bases are shared with TRBD1. CDR1 and CDR2 (germline): SEHNR, FQNEAQ (reference sequence). V lost 4 bases, J lost 8 bases, and 10 bases stayed unmatched. The CDR3 is 15 amino acids. Here the CDR3 DNA reads TGTGCCAGCAGCTACCAGGACAGGGGGTCGGGAGGCTACACCTTC. It is translated as CASSYQDRGSGGYTF.

V is TRBV9 and J is TRBJ2-3; TRBD2 matches 10 bases. Germline V CDR1 and CDR2: SGDLS, YYNGEE. The CDR3 consists of 16 residues. Germline trimming cut 4 bases from V and 2 bases from J; bases unmatched to any gene: 7. CDR3 residues: CASSPLAGDPTDTQYF. CDR3 nucleotides: TGTGCCAGCAGCCCCCTAGCGGGAGACCCCACAGATACGCAGTATTTT. Drawing the rest from reference TRBV9 and TRBJ2-3, the complete variable domain is DSGVTQTPKHLITATGQRVTLRCSPRSGDLSVYWYQQSLDQGLQFLIQYYNGEERAKGNILERFSAQQFPDLHSELNLSSLELGDSALYFCASSPLAGDPTDTQYFGPGTRLTVL.

The chain uses TRBV3-1 (or the pseudogene TRBV3-2) and TRBJ2-5; 8 nucleotides agree with TRBD2. This CDR3 contains 19 residues. The junction had 21 bases not matched to a gene; V was cut back by 4 bases and J by 5 bases. Germline CDR1 and CDR2: LGHDT and YNNKEL (reference sequence). The CDR3 coding sequence is TGTGCCAGCAGCCCCAAGGAGGTGCCGAGCGGGAGTTCGGCGGAGACCCAGTACTTC. It yields the protein CASSPKEVPSGSSAETQYF.

V is TRBV7-3 and J is TRBJ2-3; 8 bases fit TRBD1. V lost 4 bases and J lost 0; bases outside the gene matches: 3. Germline V gene lookup returns CDR1 SGHTA and CDR2 FQGTGA. The CDR3 is 15 amino acids. CDR3 in amino acids: CASSYRGVSTDTQYF. The CDR3, as DNA: TGTGCCAGCAGCTACAGGGGGGTGAGCACAGATACGCAGTATTTT.

This rearrangement joins TRBV7-2 to TRBJ2-7; 8 nucleotides match TRBD2. Looked up from germline, CDR1 is SGHTA and CDR2 is FQGNSA. The length of the CDR3 is 19 residues. Germline trimming cut 5 bases from V and 4 bases from J; bases unmatched to any gene: 22. Here the CDR3 DNA reads TGTGCCAGCAGCCCTAGGGTGGCCAGATCCGGGGGGGACCCATACGAGCAGTACTTC. This encodes CASSPRVARSGGDPYEQYF.

The chain recombines TRBV19 with TRBJ2-7; 7 nucleotides match TRBD1. J lost 1 base, V lost 4 bases, and 4 bases had no gene match. In germline, CDR1 is LNHDA, CDR2 SQIVND (reference sequence). The CDR3 is 14 residues long. CDR3 sequence (DNA): TGTGCCAGTAGTAAGGACAGGTTGTCCTACGAGCAGTACTTC. Translating gives CASSKDRLSYEQYF.

The CDR3 DNA is TGTGCCAGCAGTTTCTTGCGGGGACGGCCCCAGCATTTT. This gives the protein CASSFLRGRPQHF. V usage is TRBV28 and J usage is TRBJ1-5; a possible D gene is TRBD1 (5 bases). This CDR3 region has 13 residues. CDR1 is MDHEN, CDR2 SYDVKM, per germline. The V gene lost 3 bases and the J gene lost 9 bases, with 12 bases spanning the gap.

The V and J genes are TRBV4-3 and TRBJ2-6, with 10 bases identical to TRBD2. The V gene end was trimmed by 0 bases and the J gene end by 3 bases; junction bases not matched to a gene: 5. The germline gives CDR1 LGHNA, CDR2 YSLEER. CDR3 length: 18 amino acids. The CDR3 sequence: CASSQDPSGSGGANVLTF. CDR3 DNA sequence: TGCGCCAGCAGCCAAGATCCTAGCGGGAGTGGTGGGGCCAACGTCCTGACTTTC.

The chain carries TRBV3-1 (or the pseudogene TRBV3-2) and TRBJ1-2; TRBD1 is a possible D gene (6 bases). The V end lost 5 bases, the J end lost 4 bases, and 11 bases lay between the germline ends. The CDR3 length is 13 residues. Germline V lookup: CDR1 LGHDT, CDR2 YNNKEL (reference sequence). CDR3 sequence reads: CASSGQLSYGYTF. CDR3 DNA: TGTGCCAGCAGCGGACAGTTGAGCTATGGCTACACCTTC.

The chain links TRBV19 to TRBJ2-3; no clear D. CDR1 and CDR2 (germline): LNHDA, SQIVND (reference sequence). V was cut by 4 bases and J by 1 base, with 12 bases left in between. The length of the CDR3 is 15 residues. The CDR3 DNA sequence: TGTGCCAGTAGTACCGCCCCTACTGGCACAGATACGCAGTATTTT. This encodes CASSTAPTGTDTQYF.

This clone was observed a single time. The V gene is TRBV6-1, the J gene TRBJ1-3; no reliable D call. With 3 bases removed from V and 4 bases from J, the gap between germline ends came to 4 bases. Germline V CDR1 and CDR2: MNHNS, SASEGT. The CDR3 is 12 amino acids. For the CDR3, the DNA is TGTGCCAGCAGTGATAGAGGAAACACCATATATTTT. Translated, it gives CASSDRGNTIYF.

A few counts support this clone. The V and J genes are TRBV13 and TRBJ2-2; TRBD2 is a possible D gene (6 bases). The length of the CDR3 is 17 residues. CDR1 and CDR2 (germline): PRHDT, FYEKMQ (reference sequence). With 1 base removed from V and 3 bases from J, the gap between germline ends came to 15 bases. The DNA for the CDR3 is TGTGCCAGCAGCTTAGTTGGGCGGGGAGTTCACACCGGGGAGCTGTTTTTT. Protein sequence: CASSLVGRGVHTGELFF.

The chain recombines TRBV7-2 with TRBJ2-7, with D perhaps matching TRBD2 (6 bases). Germline V gives CDR1 SGHTA, CDR2 FQGNSA. The CDR3 contains 14 residues. Trimming took off 8 bases at V and 4 bases at J, with 18 bases between the two ends. The CDR3, as DNA: TGTGCCAGCTGTGTGGCTAGCGAACGGTACGAGCAGTACGTC. This encodes CASCVASERYEQYV.

The V call is TRBV30, the J call TRBJ2-4; a weak D match, TRBD2 (6 bases). CDR1 is GTSNPN and CDR2 is SVGIG in the germline V gene (reference sequence). The CDR3 is 13 amino acids. V was pared by 1 base and J by 8 bases, with 12 bases between. The CDR3 region is CAWSAGLGHIQYF. As DNA, the CDR3 is TGTGCCTGGAGTGCGGGACTGGGACACATTCAGTACTTC.

The rearrangement links TRBV27 to TRBJ1-1; TRBD1 aligns across 9 bases. The germline V gene encodes CDR1 MNHEY and CDR2 SMNVEV (reference sequence). This CDR3 has 15 residues. V shed 8 bases and J 1 base; nucleotides not matched to a gene: 8. CDR3 sequence reads: CASHRGTGKNTEAFF. CDR3 bases: TGTGCCAGCCATCGAGGGACAGGGAAGAACACTGAAGCTTTCTTT.

V gene TRBV7-8 combines with J gene TRBJ2-1, with a weak D call TRBD2 (6 bases). Germline V gene sequence: CDR1 SGHVS, CDR2 FQNEAQ. This CDR3 has 13 residues. V lost 1 base and J lost 7, with 8 bases in between. CDR3 loop: CASSLVTRNEQFF. As DNA, the CDR3 is TGTGCCAGCAGCTTAGTGACTAGGAATGAGCAGTTCTTC.

This clone was observed a few times. This chain links TRBV24-1 with TRBJ2-1; D perhaps matches TRBD2 (6 bases). Trimming left V 3 bases short and J 4 bases short, with 18 bases between. The germline V gene has CDR1 KGHDR and CDR2 SFDVKD. This CDR3 is built from 17 residues. As DNA, the CDR3 is TGTGCCACCAGTGATCACACACTAGCAGGAGTTTACAATGAGCAGTTCTTC. It yields the protein CATSDHTLAGVYNEQFF.

The genes are TRBV7-3 and TRBJ2-3, with D hard to call. The CDR3 loop spans 13 amino acids. Trimming stripped 3 bases from V and 4 bases from J, with 8 bases between. The V gene's germline CDR1 is SGHTA and CDR2 FQGTGA. CDR3 protein: CASSFFEADTQYF. The CDR3 region has the DNA TGTGCCAGCAGCTTTTTTGAGGCAGATACGCAGTATTTT.

This sequence joins TRBV27 and TRBJ1-5; a weak D match, TRBD1 (6 bases). Germline V lookup: CDR1 MNHEY, CDR2 SMNVEV (reference sequence). The CDR3 length is 14 residues. Trimming took 10 bases from V and 2 from J, leaving 15 bases between them. The CDR3 bases are TGTGCCACCTCTGCCTCAGGGGGCAATCAGCCCCAGCATTTT. This translates into CATSASGGNQPQHF.

This clone was recorded a few times. The chain has TRBV27 and TRBJ1-5; D is perhaps TRBD1 (6 bases). The CDR3 length is 15 residues. V gave up 1 base and J gave up 6 bases, with 13 bases separating them. The V gene's germline CDR1 is MNHEY and CDR2 SMNVEV (reference sequence). The CDR3: CASSLLKGGGQPQHF. CDR3 in DNA: TGTGCCAGCAGTTTATTAAAGGGGGGGGGTCAGCCCCAGCATTTT.